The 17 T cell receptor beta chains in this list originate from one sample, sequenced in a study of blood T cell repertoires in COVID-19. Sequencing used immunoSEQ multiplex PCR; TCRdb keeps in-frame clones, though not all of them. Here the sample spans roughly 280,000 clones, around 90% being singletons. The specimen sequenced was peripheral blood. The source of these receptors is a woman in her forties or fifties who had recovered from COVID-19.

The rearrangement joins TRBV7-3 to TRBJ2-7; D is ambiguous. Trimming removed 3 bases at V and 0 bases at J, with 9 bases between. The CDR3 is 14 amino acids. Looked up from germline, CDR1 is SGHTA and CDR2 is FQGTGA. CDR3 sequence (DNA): TGTGCCAGCAGCTTCACAGCCAGCTCCTACGAGCAGTACTTC. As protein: CASSFTASSYEQYF.

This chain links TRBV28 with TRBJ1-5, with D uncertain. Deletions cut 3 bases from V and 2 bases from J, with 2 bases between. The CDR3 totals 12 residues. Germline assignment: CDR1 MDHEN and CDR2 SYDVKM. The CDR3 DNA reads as TGTGCCAGCAGTTTCGGCAATCAGCCCCAGCATTTT. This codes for CASSFGNQPQHF.

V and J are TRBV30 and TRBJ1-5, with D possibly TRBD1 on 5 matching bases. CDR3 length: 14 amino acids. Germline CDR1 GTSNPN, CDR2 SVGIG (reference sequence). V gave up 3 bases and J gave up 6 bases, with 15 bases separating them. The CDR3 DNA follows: TGTGCCTGGAGGGAGGGGCGCGGGCTTCAGCCCCAGCATTTT. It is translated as CAWREGRGLQPQHF.

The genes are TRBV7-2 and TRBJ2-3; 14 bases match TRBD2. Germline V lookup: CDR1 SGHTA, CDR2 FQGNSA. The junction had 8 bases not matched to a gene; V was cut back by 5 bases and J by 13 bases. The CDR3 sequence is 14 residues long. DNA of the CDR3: TGTGCCAGCAGCCACGGGACTAGCGGGGGCCCGAAGTATTTT. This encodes CASSHGTSGGPKYF.

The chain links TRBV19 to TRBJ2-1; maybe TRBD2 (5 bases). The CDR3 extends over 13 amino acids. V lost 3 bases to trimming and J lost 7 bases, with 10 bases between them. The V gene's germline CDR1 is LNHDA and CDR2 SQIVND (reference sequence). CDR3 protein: CASSMWEYNEQFF. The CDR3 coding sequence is TGTGCCAGTAGTATGTGGGAGTATAATGAGCAGTTCTTC.

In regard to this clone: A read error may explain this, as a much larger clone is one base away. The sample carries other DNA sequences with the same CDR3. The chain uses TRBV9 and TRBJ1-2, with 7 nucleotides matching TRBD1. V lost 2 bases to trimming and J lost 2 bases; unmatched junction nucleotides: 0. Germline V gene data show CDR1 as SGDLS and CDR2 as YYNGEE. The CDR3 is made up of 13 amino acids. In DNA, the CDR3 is TGTGCCAGCAGCGTGGGACAGAACTATGGCTACACCTTC. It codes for CASSVGQNYGYTF.

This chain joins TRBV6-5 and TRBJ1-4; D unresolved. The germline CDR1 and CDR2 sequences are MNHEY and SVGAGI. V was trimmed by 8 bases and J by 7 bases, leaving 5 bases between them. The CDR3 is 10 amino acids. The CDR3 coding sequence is TGTGCCAGCCGGGGTGAAAAACTGTTTTTT. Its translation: CASRGEKLFF.

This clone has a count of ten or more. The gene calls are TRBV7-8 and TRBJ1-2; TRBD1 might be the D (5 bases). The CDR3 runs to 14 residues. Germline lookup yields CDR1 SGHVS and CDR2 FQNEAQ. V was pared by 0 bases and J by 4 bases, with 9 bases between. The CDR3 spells CASSLAQGFYGYTF. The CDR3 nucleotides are TGTGCCAGCAGCTTAGCTCAGGGATTCTATGGCTACACCTTC.

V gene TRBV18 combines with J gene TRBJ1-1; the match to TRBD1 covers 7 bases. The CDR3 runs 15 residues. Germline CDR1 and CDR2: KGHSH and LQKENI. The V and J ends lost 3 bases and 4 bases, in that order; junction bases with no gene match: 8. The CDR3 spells CASSPLTGAGTEAFF. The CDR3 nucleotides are TGTGCCAGCTCACCTTTAACAGGGGCGGGCACTGAAGCTTTCTTT.

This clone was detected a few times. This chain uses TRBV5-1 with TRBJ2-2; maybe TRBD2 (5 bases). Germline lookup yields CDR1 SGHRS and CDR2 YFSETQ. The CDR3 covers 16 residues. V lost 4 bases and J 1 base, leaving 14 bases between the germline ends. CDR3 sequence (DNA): TGCGCCAGCAGCCGGGCTAGCTCACGGAACACCGGGGAGCTGTTTTTT. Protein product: CASSRASSRNTGELFF.

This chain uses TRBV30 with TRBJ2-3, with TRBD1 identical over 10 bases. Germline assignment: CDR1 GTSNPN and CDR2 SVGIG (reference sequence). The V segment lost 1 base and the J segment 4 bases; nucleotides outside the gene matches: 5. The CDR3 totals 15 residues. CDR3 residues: CAWSAGGTGADTQYF. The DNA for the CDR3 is TGTGCCTGGAGTGCCGGAGGGACAGGGGCAGATACGCAGTATTTT.

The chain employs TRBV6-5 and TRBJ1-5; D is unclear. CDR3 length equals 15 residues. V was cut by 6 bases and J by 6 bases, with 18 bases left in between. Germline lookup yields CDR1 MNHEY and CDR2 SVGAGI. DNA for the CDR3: TGTGCCAGCAGGCCCCTGGCCGGAGGAGGTCAGCCCCAGCATTTT. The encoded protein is CASRPLAGGGQPQHF.

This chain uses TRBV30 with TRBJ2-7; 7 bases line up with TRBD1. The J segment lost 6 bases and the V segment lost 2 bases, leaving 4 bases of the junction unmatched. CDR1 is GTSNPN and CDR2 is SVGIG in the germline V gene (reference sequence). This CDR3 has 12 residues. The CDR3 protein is CAWSTGASEQYF. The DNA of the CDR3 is TGTGCCTGGAGTACAGGGGCTAGCGAGCAGTACTTC.

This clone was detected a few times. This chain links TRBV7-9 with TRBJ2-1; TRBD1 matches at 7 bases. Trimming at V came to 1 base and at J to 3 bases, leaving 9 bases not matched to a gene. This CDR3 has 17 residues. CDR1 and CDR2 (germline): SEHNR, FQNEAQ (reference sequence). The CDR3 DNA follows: TGTGCCAGCAGCTTAGTCGGCAGGGGGTCCTTCTACAATGAGCAGTTCTTC. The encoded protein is CASSLVGRGSFYNEQFF.

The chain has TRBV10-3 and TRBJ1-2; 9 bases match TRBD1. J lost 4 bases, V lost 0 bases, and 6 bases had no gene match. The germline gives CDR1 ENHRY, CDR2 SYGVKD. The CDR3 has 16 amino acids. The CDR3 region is CAISESGTGRFYGYTF. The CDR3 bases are TGTGCCATCAGTGAGTCAGGGACAGGGAGGTTCTATGGCTACACCTTC.

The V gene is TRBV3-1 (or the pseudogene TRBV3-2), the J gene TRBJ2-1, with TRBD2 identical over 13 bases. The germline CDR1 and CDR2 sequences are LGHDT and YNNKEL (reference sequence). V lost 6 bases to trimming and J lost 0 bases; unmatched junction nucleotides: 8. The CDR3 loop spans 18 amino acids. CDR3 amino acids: CASSGLAGALSSYNEQFF. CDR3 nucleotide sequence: TGTGCCAGCAGTGGACTAGCGGGGGCCCTTAGCTCCTACAATGAGCAGTTCTTC.

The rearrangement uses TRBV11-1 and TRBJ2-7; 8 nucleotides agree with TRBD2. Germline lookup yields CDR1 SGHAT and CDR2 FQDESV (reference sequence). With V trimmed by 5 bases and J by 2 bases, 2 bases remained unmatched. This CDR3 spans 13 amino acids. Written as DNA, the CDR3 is TGTGCCAGCAGCCCGGGACTAGCCTACGAGCAGTACTTC. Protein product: CASSPGLAYEQYF.